This T cell receptor (beta chain) was found in a study of blood T cell repertoires in COVID-19 (dated by TCRdb to the early 2020s). About the investigation overall: Samples covering the acute and convalescent phases of COVID-19 were provided by collaborators in the United States, Italy and Spain. The prospective study material was composed of cDNA or gDNA derived from T cells, B-cell-depleted T cells, or PBMCs. Deeply sampled blood TCRbeta repertoires from subjects exposed to, actively infected with, or recovered from COVID-19 were included in the dataset. The repertoires were released in a freely available public database intended as a resource for research on the immune response to SARS-CoV-2. Samples came from the ongoing ImmuneRACE study (first 160 participants) plus 1,254 subjects from 6 global collaborators. Nearly every sample came with metadata listing a de-identified subject ID, COVID-19 status, age in years and sex. HLA class I and class II types, where available, came from metadata supplied by the sample provider rather than from assay-based typing. General conclusions and limits of the study: Clinical and demographic metadata were provided uncurated, with the amount varying by source and participant.

For CDR1 and CDR2, the germline V gene (reference sequence) lists LNHDA and SQIVND. V is clipped by 8 bases and J by 2 bases, and the sequence between their germline boundaries is 3 bases long. Taken from cysteine to phenylalanine, the CDR3 has 10 residues. The CDR3 DNA has 30 bases and is translated from base 1. Regarding this clone: Its cognate antigen has yet to be identified. No base-level quality is on record; no much larger clone is a single base apart.

TCRbeta CDR3 regions were amplified from genomic DNA using the immunoSEQ Assay, a bias-controlled multiplex PCR. The paper's processing steps were these. The number of nucleated cells in each sample was estimated from the amplification of reference gene primers within the assay. To quantify the absolute abundance of each unique TCRbeta CDR3 rearrangement, sequence reads were collapsed and filtered. Productive Simpson clonality was computed per sample as the square root of Simpson's diversity index over productive rearrangements. TCRdb obtained this table from immuneACCESS and retained in-frame rearrangements with V and J assigned. These tables miss some clones; where compared with another copy, unresolved V genes account for less than half of the shortfall, and the remainder is unexplained. V and J calls and clone size follow that table, whereas D and trimming were derived from the DNA. The sample table holds some 120,000 clones, of which 70% to 90% were seen once. The ten largest account for less than 8% of the sample.

Whole blood was collected in K2EDTA tubes by collaborating institutions according to the institutions' own protocols. For TCRbeta analysis, collaborator samples were shipped as frozen whole blood, as isolated PBMCs, or as DNA extracted from either sample type. Sequenced material: peripheral blood. The V and J genes are TRBV19 and TRBJ1-1, with an unclear D gene assignment. The TCR originated in a man aged 45-65 years with acute or convalescent COVID-19. The CDR3 protein is CASQNTEAFF. At the DNA level, the sequence is TGTGCCAGTCAAAACACTGAAGCTTTCTTT.